These 16 T cell receptor beta chains were all obtained from the same sample, sequenced in a study of blood T cells in healthy people across ages. It was with a sample-barcoded 5' primer and a J-beta primer mix that a second PCR of about 6 to 11 cycles was run. TCRdb re-analysed the 5' RACE reads in MiXCR, keeping a single row per CDR3 protein. Here the sample spans roughly 930,000 distinct CDR3 sequences, around 49% being singletons. Sequencing input: blood. The receptors here all came from a man under 40 in good health.

This clonotype was observed a few times. The rearrangement uses TRBV4-3 and TRBJ1-5; D is ambiguous. V gave up 4 bases and J gave up 3 bases, with 25 bases separating them. The CDR3 has 19 amino acids. CDR1 and CDR2 from the germline V gene are LGHNA and YSLEER. CDR3 coding DNA: TGCGCCAGCAGCCGCGATCATACTGGCCTGAGCTTCGACAATCAGCCCCAGCATTTT. Translation gives CASSRDHTGLSFDNQPQHF.

This clonotype was observed once. This chain connects TRBV6-5 to TRBJ2-7, with a possible D match to TRBD1 (6 bases). The germline V gene encodes CDR1 MNHEY and CDR2 SVGAGI. The CDR3 is made up of 14 amino acids. Trimming took 6 bases from V and 0 from J, leaving 12 bases between them. The CDR3 DNA sequence: TGTGCCAGCAGGGACAGCTTAGGCTCCTACGAGCAGTACTTC. Translation: CASRDSLGSYEQYF.

The J gene is TRBJ2-3, the V gene TRBV29-1; 9 bases match TRBD1. Germline V lookup: CDR1 SQVTM, CDR2 ANQGSEA. This CDR3 is 18 amino acids long. Trimming removed 2 bases from V and 6 bases from J; junction bases left unmatched: 18. The CDR3 here is CSVERLKDQQGAGDTQYF. CDR3 DNA sequence: TGCAGCGTTGAACGGCTAAAGGATCAACAGGGGGCCGGGGATACGCAGTATTTT.

The table lists this clonotype with a few counts. The rearrangement joins TRBV6-5 to TRBJ2-5; 8 bases align to TRBD1. The closer fit of TRBJ2-7 to the DNA end suggests the J call may be wrong. The CDR3 is 16 amino acids. Germline CDR1 MNHEY, CDR2 SVGAGI. For the CDR3, the DNA is TGTGCCAGCAGTTATGGAAGTGGACAGGGAGGCTACGAGCAGTACTTC. It translates to CASSYGSGQGGYEQYF.

The table lists this clonotype with a few counts. The J gene is TRBJ1-1, the V gene TRBV10-3; D unclear. The CDR3 covers 15 residues. Germline-derived CDR1 and CDR2 are ENHRY and SYGVKD. Between the trimmed V and J ends, which lost 7 bases and 5 bases, there was a span of 20 bases. Written as DNA, the CDR3 is TGTGCCATCATTAAGTTTTCCGGGGTGGGAACTGAAGCTTTCTTT. It translates to CAIIKFSGVGTEAFF.

This clonotype was seen just once. The chain links TRBV7-9 to TRBJ2-1; TRBD1 matches 8 bases. J was trimmed by 2 bases and V by 2 bases; bases with no gene match: 2. This CDR3 spans 15 amino acids. The germline V gene encodes CDR1 SEHNR and CDR2 FQNEAQ (reference sequence). CDR3 sequence: CASSLRTGTYNEQFF. CDR3 in DNA: TGTGCCAGCAGCTTACGGACAGGGACCTACAATGAGCAGTTCTTC. Combining the CDR3 with reference TRBV7-9 and TRBJ2-1 gives the whole variable domain DTGVSQNPRHKITKRGQNVTFRCDPISEHNRLYWYRQTLGQGPEFLTYFQNEAQLEKSRLLSDRFSAERPKGSFSTLEIQRTEQGDSAMYLCASSLRTGTYNEQFFGPGTRLTVL.

This chain uses TRBV12-3 or TRBV12-4 with TRBJ2-1, with 9 bases identical to TRBD2. The DNA end lines up better with TRBJ2-7; the J call may be wrong. The CDR3 is 14 amino acids. CDR3 DNA: TGTGCCAGCAGTCCCGGACTAGCGAGTTGGGAGCAGTACTTC. Translated: CASSPGLASWEQYF.

The sample holds a few counts of this clonotype. This chain uses TRBV6-5 with TRBJ2-5; D is possibly TRBD1 or TRBD2 (6 bases each). The V and J ends lost 0 bases and 5 bases respectively, with 13 bases between them. The CDR3 has 15 residues. CDR1 is MNHEY and CDR2 is SVGAGI in the germline V gene. In nucleotides, the CDR3 is TGTGCCAGCAGTTACTCGCCCGGGGGCAGGGAGACCCAGTACTTC. Its translation: CASSYSPGGRETQYF.

The chain joins TRBV28 to TRBJ2-5; D gene ambiguous. The length of the CDR3 is 13 residues. Deletions cut 7 bases from V and 6 bases from J, with 15 bases between. CDR1 and CDR2 from the germline V gene are MDHEN and SYDVKM. This CDR3 reads CASTTSLLKTQYF. The CDR3 region has the DNA TGTGCCAGCACTACGAGTCTTTTGAAGACCCAGTACTTC.

This chain's CDR3 is CASSSGLSGAATSTDTQYF. Written as DNA, the CDR3 is TGCGCCAGCAGTTCTGGCCTTAGCGGGGCCGCAACTAGCACAGATACGCAGTATTTT. This chain connects TRBV5-1 to TRBJ2-3; 8 bases match TRBD2. CDR1 and CDR2 (germline): SGHRS, YFSETQ. The CDR3 contains 19 residues. The V gene end was trimmed by 5 bases and the J gene end by 0 bases; junction bases not matched to a gene: 17. Full variable domain (remainder filled in from reference TRBV5-1 and TRBJ2-3): KAGVTQTPRYLIKTRGQQVTLSCSPISGHRSVSWYQQTPGQGLQFLFEYFSETQRNKGNFPGRFSGRQFSNSRSEMNVSTLELGDSALYLCASSSGLSGAATSTDTQYFGPGTRLTVL.

About this clonotype: One end of the junction does not line up with germline, which may come from a read error. The V call is TRBV7-2, the J call TRBJ2-1; weak D call: TRBD2 (5 bases). CDR3 length equals 13 residues. Germline CDR1 SGHTA, CDR2 FQGNSA. CDR3 region: CASSPSRADEQFF. CDR3 in DNA: TGCGCCAGCAGCCCGTCGAGGGCCGATGAGCAGTTCTTC.

This clonotype has just a few counts. V usage is TRBV9 and J usage is TRBJ2-3; 14 bases match TRBD2. Trimming cost V 0 bases and J 2 bases; bases outside gene matches: 2. Germline CDR1 and CDR2: SGDLS and YYNGEE. The CDR3 runs to 17 residues. CDR3 coding DNA: TGTGCCAGCAGCGTAGGGGGACTAGCGGGGGACACAGATACGCAGTATTTT. It is translated as CASSVGGLAGDTDTQYF. Full variable domain (outside the CDR3, taken from reference TRBV9 and TRBJ2-3): DSGVTQTPKHLITATGQRVTLRCSPRSGDLSVYWYQQSLDQGLQFLIQYYNGEERAKGNILERFSAQQFPDLHSELNLSSLELGDSALYFCASSVGGLAGDTDTQYFGPGTRLTVL.

This clonotype occurred a few times. V and J are TRBV4-1 and TRBJ2-7, with a tentative D call TRBD2 (5 bases). The CDR3 has 13 residues. Germline V gene sequence: CDR1 MGHRA, CDR2 YSYEKL. The ends were cut back, 4 bases at V and 5 bases at J, with 12 bases in the middle. The CDR3 coding sequence is TGCGCCAGCAGCCTTGGACTGACGGACGAGCAGTACTTC. This codes for CASSLGLTDEQYF.

This clonotype was seen only a few times. Here the CDR3 reads CASSLDSGVKDTQYF. In DNA form, the CDR3 reads TGTGCCAGCAGCTTAGATTCGGGCGTAAAAGATACGCAGTATTTT. This chain uses TRBV7-9 with TRBJ2-3; D is uncertain. Germline V gene lookup returns CDR1 SEHNR and CDR2 FQNEAQ (reference sequence). V shed 1 base and J shed 5 bases, with 13 bases lying between them. The CDR3 totals 15 residues.

The chain has TRBV4-2 and TRBJ2-3; 10 bases match TRBD2. Germline V gene sequence: CDR1 LGHNA, CDR2 YNFKEQ. After removal of 2 bases from V and 2 bases from J, the junction contained 4 bases not matched to a gene. The CDR3 runs 16 residues. The CDR3 bases are TGTGCCAGCAGCCAAATTAGCGGGGGGATCACAGATACGCAGTATTTT. Protein: CASSQISGGITDTQYF.

The chain employs TRBV20-1 and TRBJ2-7; the D is unclear. The length of the CDR3 is 17 residues. Trimming shortened V by 6 bases and J by 2 bases, and 26 bases separated the two germline ends. Germline CDR1 and CDR2: DFQATT and SNEGSKA (reference sequence). CDR3 sequence: CSALTKKSSAETYEQYF. CDR3 DNA: TGCAGTGCCCTGACCAAAAAATCGTCGGCAGAGACCTACGAGCAGTACTTC.